This T cell receptor beta chain is from a study of blood T cells in healthy people across ages. For the second PCR, which ran for about 6 to 12 cycles, a sample-barcoded 5' primer and a J-beta primer mix were used. Each cDNA molecule carried a tag from a template-switch adaptor that contained 12 random nucleotides. One entry per CDR3 protein, called by TCRdb with MiXCR from the 5' RACE reads. Counted here are 800,000 to 900,000 distinct CDR3 sequences, 62% occurring once; the ten biggest clones make up approximately 30%. The CDR3 extends over 14 amino acids. Trimming cost V 4 bases and J 0 bases, with 8 bases left between them. CDR1 is SGHAT and CDR2 is FQNNGV in the germline V gene. Only one count was recorded for this clonotype. Its antigen is not known. Broader study findings: Estimates of diversity drawn from one million T cells were considered underestimates. While age rose, TCR beta diversity per million T cells dropped in a roughly linear way. Researchers report that TCR beta diversity correlated strongly with naive T cell percentage.

Sequences were obtained from blood. The V and J genes are TRBV11-2 and TRBJ2-3, with D possibly TRBD1 on 5 matching bases. This sequence originates from a man aged 25 to 40 in good health. The CDR3 bases are TGTGCCAGCAGCTCCGGACACAGCACAGATACGCAGTATTTT. Amino acid sequence: CASSSGHSTDTQYF.